This T cell receptor (beta chain) was profiled in a study of post-analysis software for immune sequencing data. Points on this clonotype: What it binds is not known.

Broader study findings: A handful of TRBV segments were significantly more frequent in patients than in controls. TRBV5-6, TRBV5-1 and TRBV20-1 were among these segments.

Each TCR beta cDNA library carried unique molecular identifiers. TCRdb called the PCR reads again in MiXCR, with one record for every CDR3 protein. The sample has 700,000 to 900,000 distinct CDR3 sequences, approximately 44% seen once. CDR1 is SGHTA, CDR2 FQGNSA, per germline. V gave up 6 bases and J gave up 7 bases, with 16 bases separating them. This CDR3 is built from 14 residues. The J gene is TRBJ2-1, the V gene TRBV7-2, with unresolved D. Input material: blood. This TCR was sampled from a girl aged 5 to 17 with multiple sclerosis. Here the CDR3 DNA reads TGTGCCAGCAGTAGGCTTGAGGCCCGGAATGAGCAGTTCTTC. This encodes CASSRLEARNEQFF.